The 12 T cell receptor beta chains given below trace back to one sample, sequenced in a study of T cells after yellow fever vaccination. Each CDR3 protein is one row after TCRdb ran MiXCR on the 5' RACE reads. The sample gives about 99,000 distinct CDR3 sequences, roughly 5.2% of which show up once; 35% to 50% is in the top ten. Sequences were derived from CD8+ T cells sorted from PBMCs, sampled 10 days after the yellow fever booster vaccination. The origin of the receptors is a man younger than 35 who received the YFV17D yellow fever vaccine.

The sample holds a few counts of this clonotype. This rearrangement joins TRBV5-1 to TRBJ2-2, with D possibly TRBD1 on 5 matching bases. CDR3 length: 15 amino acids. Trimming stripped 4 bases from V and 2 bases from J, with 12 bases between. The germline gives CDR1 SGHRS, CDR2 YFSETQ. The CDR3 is CASSLTQGNTGELFF. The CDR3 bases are TGCGCCAGCAGCCTAACTCAGGGTAACACCGGGGAGCTGTTTTTT.

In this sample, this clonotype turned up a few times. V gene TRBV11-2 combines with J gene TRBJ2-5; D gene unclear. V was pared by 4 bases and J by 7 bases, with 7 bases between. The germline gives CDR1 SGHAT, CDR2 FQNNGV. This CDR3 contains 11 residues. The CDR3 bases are TGTGCCAGCAGCTCCATGGGGACCCAGTACTTC. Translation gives CASSSMGTQYF.

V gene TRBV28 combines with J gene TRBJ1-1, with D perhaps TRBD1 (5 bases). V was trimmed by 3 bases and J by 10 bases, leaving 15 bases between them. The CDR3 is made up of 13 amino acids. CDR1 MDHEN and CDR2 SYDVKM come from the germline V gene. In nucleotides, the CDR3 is TGTGCCAGCAGTTTTACAGGACGAACCAGAGCTTTCTTT. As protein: CASSFTGRTRAFF.

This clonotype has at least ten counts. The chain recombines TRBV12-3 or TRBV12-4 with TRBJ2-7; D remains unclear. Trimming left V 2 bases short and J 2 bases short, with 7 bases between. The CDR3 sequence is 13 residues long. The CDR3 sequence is CASSLISTYEQYF. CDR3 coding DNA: TGTGCCAGCAGTTTAATCTCAACCTACGAGCAGTACTTC.

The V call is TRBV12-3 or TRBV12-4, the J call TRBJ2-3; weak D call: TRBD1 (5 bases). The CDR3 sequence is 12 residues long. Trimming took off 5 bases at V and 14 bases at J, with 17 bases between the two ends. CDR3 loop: CASSLPGAQGYF. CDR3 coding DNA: TGTGCCAGCAGTCTTCCGGGCGCTCAGGGGTATTTT.

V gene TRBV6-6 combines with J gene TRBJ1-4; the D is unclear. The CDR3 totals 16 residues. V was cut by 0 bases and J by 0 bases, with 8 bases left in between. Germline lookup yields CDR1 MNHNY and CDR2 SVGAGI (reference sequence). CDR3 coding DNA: TGTGCCAGCAGTTACTCGACCGTTGCAACTAATGAAAAACTGTTTTTT. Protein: CASSYSTVATNEKLFF.

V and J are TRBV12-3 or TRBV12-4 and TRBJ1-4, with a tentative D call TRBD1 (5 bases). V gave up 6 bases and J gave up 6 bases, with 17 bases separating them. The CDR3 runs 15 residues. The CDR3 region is CASSATRDGDEKLFF. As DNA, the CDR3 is TGTGCCAGCAGCGCCACCCGGGACGGGGATGAAAAACTGTTTTTT.

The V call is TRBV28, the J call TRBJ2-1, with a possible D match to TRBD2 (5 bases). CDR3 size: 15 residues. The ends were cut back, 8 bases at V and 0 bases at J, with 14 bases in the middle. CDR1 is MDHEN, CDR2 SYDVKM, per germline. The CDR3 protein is CASDNGLISYNEQFF. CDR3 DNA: TGTGCCAGCGATAATGGACTCATCTCCTACAATGAGCAGTTCTTC.

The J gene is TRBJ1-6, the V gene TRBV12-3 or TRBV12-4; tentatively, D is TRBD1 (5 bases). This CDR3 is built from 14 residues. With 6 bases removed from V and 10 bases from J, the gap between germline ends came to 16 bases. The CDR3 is CASSLPGYGSPLHF. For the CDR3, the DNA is TGTGCCAGCAGCCTTCCAGGGTATGGCTCACCCCTCCACTTT.

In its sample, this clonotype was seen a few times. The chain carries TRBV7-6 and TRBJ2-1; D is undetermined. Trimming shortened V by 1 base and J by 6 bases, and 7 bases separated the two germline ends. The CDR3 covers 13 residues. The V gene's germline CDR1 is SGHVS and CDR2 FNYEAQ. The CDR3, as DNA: TGTGCCAGCAGCTTAGGGGCAATCAATGAGCAGTTCTTC. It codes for CASSLGAINEQFF.

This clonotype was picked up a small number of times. The CDR3 DNA reads TGTGCCAGCAGTCCCTCAGGGGTTTCAAACACCATATATTTT. Its protein is CASSPSGVSNTIYF. The chain employs TRBV12-3 or TRBV12-4 and TRBJ1-3; perhaps TRBD1 as D (6 bases). Trimming removed 5 bases from V and 6 bases from J, with 14 bases in between. The CDR3 is 14 amino acids.

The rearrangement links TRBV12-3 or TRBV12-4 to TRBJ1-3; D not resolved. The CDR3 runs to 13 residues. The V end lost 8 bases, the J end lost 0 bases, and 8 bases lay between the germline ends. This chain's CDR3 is CASRRDSGNTIYF. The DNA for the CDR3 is TGTGCCAGCCGACGGGACTCTGGAAACACCATATATTTT.